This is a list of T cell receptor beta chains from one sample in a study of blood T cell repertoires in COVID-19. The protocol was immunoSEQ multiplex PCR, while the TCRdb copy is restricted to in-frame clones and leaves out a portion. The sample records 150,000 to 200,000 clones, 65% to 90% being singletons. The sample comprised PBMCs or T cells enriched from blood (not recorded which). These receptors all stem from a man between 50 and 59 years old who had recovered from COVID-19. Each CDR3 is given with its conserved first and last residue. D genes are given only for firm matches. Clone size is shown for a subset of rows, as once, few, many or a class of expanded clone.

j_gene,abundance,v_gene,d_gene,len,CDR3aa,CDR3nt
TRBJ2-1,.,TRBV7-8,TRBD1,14,CASSLSDRGNEQFF,TGTGCCAGCAGCCTATCGGACAGGGGAAATGAGCAGTTCTTC
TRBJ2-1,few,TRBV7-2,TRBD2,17,CASSLTNIAGGYNEQFF,TGTGCCAGCAGCCTTACAAACATAGCGGGGGGCTACAATGAGCAGTTCTTC
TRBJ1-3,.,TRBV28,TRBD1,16,CASSLRQGARGNTIYF,TGTGCCAGCAGTTTAAGACAGGGGGCGCGGGGAAACACCATATATTTT
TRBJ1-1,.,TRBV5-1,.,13,CASSLVQDTEAFF,TGCGCCAGCAGCTTGGTCCAGGACACTGAAGCTTTCTTT
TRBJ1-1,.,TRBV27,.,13,CASSPGLDTEAFF,TGTGCCAGCAGCCCGGGACTGGACACTGAAGCTTTCTTT
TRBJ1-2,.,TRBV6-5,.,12,CASSDYNYGYTF,TGTGCCAGCAGCGACTATAACTATGGCTACACCTTC
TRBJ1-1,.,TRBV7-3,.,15,CASRPTGGYNTEAFF,TGTGCCAGCCGACCGACGGGGGGCTACAACACTGAAGCTTTCTTT
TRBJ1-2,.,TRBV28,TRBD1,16,CASSPGQGAYYYGYTF,TGTGCCAGCAGCCCTGGACAGGGGGCGTATTACTATGGCTACACCTTC
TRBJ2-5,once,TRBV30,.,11,CAWNDWETQYF,TGTGCCTGGAATGACTGGGAGACCCAGTACTTC
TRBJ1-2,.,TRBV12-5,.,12,CARDRFIYGYTF,TGTGCTAGGGACAGATTTATTTATGGCTACACCTTC
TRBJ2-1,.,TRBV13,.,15,CASSFRTYSYNEQFF,TGTGCCAGCAGTTTCAGGACTTACTCCTACAATGAGCAGTTCTTC
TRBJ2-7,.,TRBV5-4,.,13,CASSRGLGYEQYF,TGTGCCAGCAGCCGGGGACTCGGCTACGAGCAGTACTTC
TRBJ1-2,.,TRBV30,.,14,CAWLDRQKGYGYTF,TGTGCCTGGTTAGACAGACAAAAAGGCTATGGCTACACCTTC
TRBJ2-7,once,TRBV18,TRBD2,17,CASSRVQTSGGSYEQYF,TGTGCCAGCTCGCGTGTACAGACTAGCGGGGGATCCTACGAGCAGTACTTC
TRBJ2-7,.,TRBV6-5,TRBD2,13,CASSTGGDYEQYF,TGTGCCAGCAGTACCGGGGGGGACTACGAGCAGTACTTC
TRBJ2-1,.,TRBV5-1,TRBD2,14,CASTERGAYNEQFF,TGCGCCAGCACCGAGCGGGGGGCCTACAATGAGCAGTTCTTC
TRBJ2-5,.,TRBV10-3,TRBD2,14,CAISESGGQETQYF,TGTGCCATCAGTGAGAGCGGGGGGCAAGAGACCCAGTACTTC
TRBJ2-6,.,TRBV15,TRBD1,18,CATSGVDRVPSGANVLTF,TGTGCCACCAGCGGAGTCGACAGGGTCCCTTCTGGGGCCAACGTCCTGACTTTC
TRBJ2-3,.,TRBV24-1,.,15,CATSGFGGLTDTQYF,TGTGCCACCAGTGGCTTTGGGGGCTTAACAGATACGCAGTATTTT
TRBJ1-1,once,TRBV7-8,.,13,CASSQRRSAEAFF,TGTGCCAGCAGCCAAAGACGTAGCGCTGAAGCTTTCTTT
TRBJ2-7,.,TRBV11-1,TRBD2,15,CASSARPSGSYEQYF,TGTGCCAGCAGCGCGAGACCTAGCGGATCCTACGAGCAGTACTTC
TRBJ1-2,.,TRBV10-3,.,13,CAISEEGAYGYTF,TGTGCCATCAGTGAGGAGGGTGCCTATGGCTACACCTTC
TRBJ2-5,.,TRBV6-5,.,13,CASSYEDMGNQYF,TGTGCCAGCAGTTACGAGGACATGGGTAACCAGTACTTC
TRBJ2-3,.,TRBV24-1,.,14,CATSDRDSLDTQYF,TGTGCCACCAGTGACAGGGACTCCTTAGATACGCAGTATTTT
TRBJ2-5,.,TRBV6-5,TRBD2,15,CASSYFSGGKETQYF,TGTGCCAGCAGTTACTTTAGCGGGGGAAAAGAGACCCAGTACTTC
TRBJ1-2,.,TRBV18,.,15,CASSPSMQASYGYTF,TGTGCCAGCTCACCCTCGATGCAGGCCAGCTATGGCTACACCTTC
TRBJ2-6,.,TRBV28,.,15,CASIEVPSGANVLTF,TGTGCCAGCATCGAGGTGCCCTCTGGGGCCAACGTCCTGACTTTC
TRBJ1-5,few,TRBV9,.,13,CASSPGSDQPQHF,TGTGCCAGCAGCCCCGGTTCGGATCAGCCCCAGCATTTT
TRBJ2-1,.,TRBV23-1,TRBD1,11,CASIPGQGQFF,TGCGCCAGCATCCCGGGACAGGGGCAGTTCTTC
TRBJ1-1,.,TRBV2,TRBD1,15,CASSHPTGKGTEAFF,TGTGCCAGCAGTCACCCGACAGGGAAGGGCACTGAAGCTTTCTTT
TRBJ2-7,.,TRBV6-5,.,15,CASSYNRRVSYEQYF,TGTGCCAGCAGTTACAACAGGCGAGTGTCCTACGAGCAGTACTTC
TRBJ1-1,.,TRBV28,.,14,CASLYPDRSSEAFF,TGTGCCAGCCTTTACCCCGACAGATCATCGGAAGCTTTCTTT
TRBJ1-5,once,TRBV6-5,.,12,CASRPQFQPQHF,TGTGCCAGCAGGCCACAGTTTCAGCCCCAGCATTTT
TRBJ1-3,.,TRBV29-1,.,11,CSVTSRNTIYF,TGCAGCGTTACCAGTCGAAACACCATATATTTT
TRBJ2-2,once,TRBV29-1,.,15,CSGGYTSGVPGELFF,TGCAGCGGGGGATATACCTCAGGGGTTCCCGGGGAGCTGTTTTTT
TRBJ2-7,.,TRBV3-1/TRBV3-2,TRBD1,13,CASSQGQSYEQYF,TGTGCCAGCAGCCAGGGACAGAGCTACGAGCAGTACTTC
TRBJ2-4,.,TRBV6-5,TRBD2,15,CASSPRGVAKNIQYF,TGTGCCAGCAGTCCCCGGGGGGTAGCCAAAAACATTCAGTACTTC
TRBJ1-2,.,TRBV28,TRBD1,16,CASSPWGQGKGYGYTF,TGTGCCAGCAGCCCCTGGGGACAGGGAAAGGGCTATGGCTACACCTTC
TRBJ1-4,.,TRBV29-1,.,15,CSVDGVLGEDEKLFF,TGCAGCGTTGATGGGGTGCTAGGGGAAGACGAAAAACTGTTTTTT
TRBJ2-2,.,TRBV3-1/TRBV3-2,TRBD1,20,CASSHFSAGVHRTGDRELFF,TGTGCCAGCAGCCATTTCTCGGCCGGCGTGCACCGTACAGGGGACAGGGAGCTGTTTTTT
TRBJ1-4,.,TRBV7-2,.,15,CASSPRRGGNEKLFF,TGTGCCAGCAGCCCCCGCCGGGGGGGGAATGAAAAACTGTTTTTT
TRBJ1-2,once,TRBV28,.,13,CASSSAQGYGYTF,TGTGCCAGCAGTTCAGCCCAGGGCTATGGCTACACCTTC
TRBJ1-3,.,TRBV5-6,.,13,CASSLRTTLTIYF,TGTGCCAGCAGCTTAAGGACTACCTTAACCATATATTTT
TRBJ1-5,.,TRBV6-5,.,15,CASSYNRYSNQPQHF,TGTGCCAGCAGTTACAATCGGTATAGCAATCAGCCCCAGCATTTT
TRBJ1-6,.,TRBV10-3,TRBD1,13,CAIRGQGLRPLHF,TGTGCCATAAGGGGACAGGGGCTCCGACCCCTCCACTTT
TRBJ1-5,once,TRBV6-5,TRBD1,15,CASRPGQGINQPQHF,TGTGCCAGCAGGCCGGGACAGGGGATTAATCAGCCCCAGCATTTT
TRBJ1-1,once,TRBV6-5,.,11,CASREETEAFF,TGTGCCAGCAGAGAGGAGACTGAAGCTTTCTTT
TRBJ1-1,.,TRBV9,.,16,CASSVGFLQANTEAFF,TGTGCCAGCAGCGTAGGGTTTTTACAGGCGAACACTGAAGCTTTCTTT
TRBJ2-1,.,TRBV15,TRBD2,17,CATSRAGGGGGNVEQFF,TGTGCCACCAGCAGAGCCGGCGGCGGGGGTGGTAACGTTGAGCAGTTCTTC
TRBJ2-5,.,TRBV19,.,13,CATATAFQETQYF,TGTGCCACTGCGACAGCATTCCAAGAGACCCAGTACTTC
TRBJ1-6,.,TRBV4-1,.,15,CASSQDGRGRSPLHF,TGCGCCAGCAGCCAAGACGGCAGGGGTCGGTCACCCCTCCACTTT
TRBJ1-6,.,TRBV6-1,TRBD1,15,CASSELGQGAAPLHF,TGTGCCAGCAGTGAGCTCGGACAGGGGGCTGCTCCCCTCCACTTT
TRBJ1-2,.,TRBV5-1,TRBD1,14,CASSTDRGDYGYTF,TGCGCCAGCAGCACAGACAGGGGGGACTATGGCTACACCTTC